Listed below are T cell receptor beta chains from one sample, sequenced in a study of vaccination effects on CD4 cells after COVID-19. Generated by immunoSEQ multiplex PCR, the TCRdb table keeps only in-frame clones and is missing some. Among roughly 15,000 clones listed, around three quarters were seen once. Their cognate antigens are unknown. This specimen was CD4+ T cells from PBMCs cultured with HCoV-NL63 spike peptides, taken after COVID-19 vaccination. Source of these receptors: a human donor who had a prior SARS-CoV-2 infection. Both conserved end residues are part of each CDR3. The D gene is left open where the match is weak. Size values are once, few and many counts, or a class for expanded clones, and some rows have none.

D gene	clone size	V gene	J gene	CDR3 DNA	CDR3 protein
-	few	TRBV11-1	TRBJ2-7	TGTGCCAGCAGCTATAGCGGTCAGGGCTACGAGCAGTACTTC	CASSYSGQGYEQYF
TRBD2	-	TRBV4-2	TRBJ2-3	TGTGCCAGCAGCCAACTTGTGACTAGCGACACAGATACGCAGTATTTT	CASSQLVTSDTDTQYF
-	few	TRBV2	TRBJ2-3	TGTGCCAGCAGTGAAGCGCTTACGGGGCGAGGCGCAGATACGCAGTATTTT	CASSEALTGRGADTQYF
-	-	TRBV13	TRBJ2-2	TGTGCCAGCAGCTTGGTGCGGGTTGGCGGGGAGCTGTTTTTT	CASSLVRVGGELFF
-	-	TRBV5-1	TRBJ2-1	TGCGCCAGCAGCCCCGTGGGCTCACCTTACAATGAGCAGTTCTTC	CASSPVGSPYNEQFF
-	-	TRBV6-1	TRBJ1-5	TGTGCCAGCAGTGACGACCCAGGAGGGCAGGGAGTTTACCCCCAGCATTTT	CASSDDPGGQGVYPQHF
TRBD1	-	TRBV5-1	TRBJ2-1	TGCGCCAGCAGCTTGGAAGCAGGGGGCGGCTTAGATGAGCAGTTCTTC	CASSLEAGGGLDEQFF
-	few	TRBV7-9	TRBJ1-2	TGTGCCAGCAGCTCCATGGGCTATGGCTACACCTTC	CASSSMGYGYTF
-	-	TRBV5-5	TRBJ1-4	TGTGCCAGCAGCATGGACGGTACCCGAAATGAAAAACTGTTTTTT	CASSMDGTRNEKLFF
-	-	TRBV2	TRBJ2-5	TGTGCCAGCAGTGTGGGGAGATCGTGGGAGGAGACGGAGACCCAGTACTTC	CASSVGRSWEETETQYF
-	-	TRBV10-3	TRBJ2-7	TGTGCCATCAGTGAGGGCACAGGGAGGGGTCTCAAGAGCTACGAGCAGTACTTC	CAISEGTGRGLKSYEQYF
TRBD1	-	TRBV6-5	TRBJ2-5	TGTGCCACCGGGGGACAGGGAAGAGAGACCCAGTACTTC	CATGGQGRETQYF
-	-	TRBV5-6	TRBJ1-6	TGTGCCAGCAGCTTGATTTTCGACAGCTATAATTCACCCCTCCACTTT	CASSLIFDSYNSPLHF
TRBD2	-	TRBV7-2	TRBJ2-3	TGTGCCAGCAGCTGGGAGCGGGGGGCCAAAACAGATACGCAGTATTTT	CASSWERGAKTDTQYF
-	-	TRBV5-1	TRBJ1-1	TGCGCCAGCAGCTATCAGGGGACGCCTGAAGCTTTCTTT	CASSYQGTPEAFF
-	-	TRBV12-3/TRBV12-4	TRBJ1-2	TGTGCCAGCAGTTTAGGGCCTTCCTATGGCTACACCTTC	CASSLGPSYGYTF
TRBD2	few	TRBV5-6	TRBJ2-7	TGTGCCAGCAGGGCGGGACTAAGATTGGGAGAGCAGTACTTC	CASRAGLRLGEQYF
-	-	TRBV14	TRBJ2-5	TGTGCCAGCAGCCAAGCAGGGCAGACATGGGGGACCCAGTACTTC	CASSQAGQTWGTQYF
-	-	TRBV9	TRBJ2-7	TGTGCCAGCAGCGTGGCAGGCTACTCCTACGAGCAGTACTTC	CASSVAGYSYEQYF
-	-	TRBV30	TRBJ2-2	TGTGCCTGGGGTGCGGCCAGGGTGGGCACCGGGGAGCTGTTTTTT	CAWGAARVGTGELFF
TRBD1	few	TRBV4-3	TRBJ1-4	TGCGCCAGCAGCCAAATCTCCTACAGGGGTCCTAGAAAACTGTTTTTT	CASSQISYRGPRKLFF
-	-	TRBV9	TRBJ2-7	TGTGCCAGCAGCGTAGCTTTAGCTAGGGCTAACGAGCAGTACTTC	CASSVALARANEQYF
TRBD2	-	TRBV5-4	TRBJ2-3	TGTGCCAGCAGCGAGGGACTAGCGGGGATGAATACGCAGTATTTT	CASSEGLAGMNTQYF
-	-	TRBV6-2/TRBV6-3	TRBJ2-3	TGTGCCAGCAGCCGTGGGGATACGCAGTATTTT	CASSRGDTQYF
-	-	TRBV3-1/TRBV3-2	TRBJ2-1	TGTGCCAGCAGCCAAGAGACTACCGGGACTCGGATTGTTTTCTTC	CASSQETTGTRIVFF
TRBD1	few	TRBV5-8	TRBJ2-4	TGTGCCAGCAGCTTGGACAGGGGGCGTGACATTCAGTACTTC	CASSLDRGRDIQYF
TRBD1	once	TRBV6-5	TRBJ2-5	TGTGCTAGCAGTTACTCACCGACAGGGGGCGAGGAGACCCAGTACTTC	CASSYSPTGGEETQYF
TRBD1	-	TRBV2	TRBJ1-4	TGTGCCAGCAGGCAGACAGGGGGAAGTGAAAAACTGTTTTTT	CASRQTGGSEKLFF
TRBD1	-	TRBV2	TRBJ2-7	TGTGCCAGCAGTGTCACCGACAGGGACCTCTCCTACGAGCAGTACTTC	CASSVTDRDLSYEQYF
-	-	TRBV14	TRBJ1-5	TGTGCCAGCAGCCATCCTCCGGGGGGATGGGGCAATCAGCCCCAGCATTTT	CASSHPPGGWGNQPQHF
-	-	TRBV7-6	TRBJ2-7	TGTGCCAGCAGCTTAGTGAACCGGGGCGAACTGTACTTC	CASSLVNRGELYF
TRBD1	-	TRBV6-6	TRBJ1-5	TGTGCCAGCAGTTTGAGCGGCCAGGGGGGTCAGCCCCAGCATTTT	CASSLSGQGGQPQHF
-	-	TRBV14	TRBJ2-3	TGTGCCAGCAGCCAAGTCCGACAGCTTACGCAGTATTTT	CASSQVRQLTQYF
TRBD1	-	TRBV12-5	TRBJ1-2	TGTGCTAGTGGTTTGGAGACGGACAGGAGTGTCGCCTTC	CASGLETDRSVAF
-	-	TRBV29-1	TRBJ1-2	TGCAGCGTCCTTAACTATGGCTACACCTTC	CSVLNYGYTF
-	-	TRBV6-6	TRBJ2-3	TGTGCCAGCAGCCCTAGCGCGAGCACAGATACGCAGTATTTT	CASSPSASTDTQYF
TRBD1	-	TRBV7-2	TRBJ1-1	TGTGCCAGCAGCATCAGGACAGGGTCCACTGAAGCTTTCTTT	CASSIRTGSTEAFF
-	-	TRBV4-1	TRBJ2-5	TGCGCCAGCAGCCAAGTTGGCGGTCAAGAGACCCAGTACTTC	CASSQVGGQETQYF
-	-	TRBV12-3/TRBV12-4	TRBJ2-1	TGTGCCAGCCGGGAAGGAGGCTACAATGAGCAGTTCTTC	CASREGGYNEQFF
TRBD2	-	TRBV3-1/TRBV3-2	TRBJ2-3	TGTGCCAGCAGCCTAAGACTAGCGGCAGATACGCAGTATTTT	CASSLRLAADTQYF
-	-	TRBV24-1	TRBJ2-2	TGTGCCACGGGAGCGCAGGGGTCCGGGGAGCTGTTTTTT	CATGAQGSGELFF
TRBD2	-	TRBV6-5	TRBJ2-7	TGTGCCAGCATAGAACTAGCGGGAGGCTACGAGCAGTACTTC	CASIELAGGYEQYF
-	-	TRBV5-1	TRBJ2-1	TGCGCCAGCAGCGGGGAGCGGCAGACAAATGAGCAGTTCTTC	CASSGERQTNEQFF
-	-	TRBV5-6	TRBJ2-4	TGTGCCAGCCGGAGGGGTGGAAACATTCAGTACTTC	CASRRGGNIQYF
-	-	TRBV6-6	TRBJ1-4	TGTGCCAGCACCCGCGATCAGATGAGTGAAAAACTGTTTTTT	CASTRDQMSEKLFF
TRBD1	-	TRBV5-6	TRBJ1-1	TGTGCCAGCAGCCGAGACAGGGTCTCTGAAGCTTTCTTT	CASSRDRVSEAFF
TRBD1	once	TRBV6-1	TRBJ2-1	TGTGCCAGCAGTGGGGACAGGGCCAAGCTTGGAAGATACAATGAGCAGTTCTTC	CASSGDRAKLGRYNEQFF
-	-	TRBV27	TRBJ2-1	TGTGCCAGCAGTTATTTAGGGTTGAGGGCGTATGAGCAGTTCTTC	CASSYLGLRAYEQFF
-	-	TRBV6-5	TRBJ2-1	TGTGCCAGCAATAGACTAGACCGCTACAATGAGCAGTTCTTC	CASNRLDRYNEQFF
-	-	TRBV24-1	TRBJ1-5	TGTGCCACCAGTGAGTCAGGGGTCGGTAATCAGCCCCAGCATTTT	CATSESGVGNQPQHF
-	-	TRBV3-1/TRBV3-2	TRBJ1-6	TGTGCCAGCAGCCAAGTTTTTAGCTCCTATAATTCACCCCTCCACTTT	CASSQVFSSYNSPLHF
TRBD1	-	TRBV6-2/TRBV6-3	TRBJ2-5	TGTGCCAGCAGTTACCCTAGGGGGCTCGGGGAGACCCAGTACTTC	CASSYPRGLGETQYF
-	-	TRBV27	TRBJ1-5	TGTGCCAGCAGTTTAAGGTCCAGCCCCGGGAATCAGCCCCAGCATTTT	CASSLRSSPGNQPQHF
TRBD1	once	TRBV19	TRBJ1-5	TGTGCCAGTAGCTGGGATAGGGGACAGGGAGGTCAGCCCCAGCATTTT	CASSWDRGQGGQPQHF
-	-	TRBV6-1	TRBJ1-2	TGTGCCAGCAGTGAATGGGCAGAGAACTATGGCTACACCTTC	CASSEWAENYGYTF
TRBD1	-	TRBV2	TRBJ2-2	TGTGCCAGCAGTGTGGGACAGGGGAACACCGGGGAGCTGTTTTTT	CASSVGQGNTGELFF
TRBD1	-	TRBV7-9	TRBJ2-7	TGTGCCAGCAGCTCGAAATCCGGGACAGGGGGAAAGAACGAGCAGTACTTC	CASSSKSGTGGKNEQYF